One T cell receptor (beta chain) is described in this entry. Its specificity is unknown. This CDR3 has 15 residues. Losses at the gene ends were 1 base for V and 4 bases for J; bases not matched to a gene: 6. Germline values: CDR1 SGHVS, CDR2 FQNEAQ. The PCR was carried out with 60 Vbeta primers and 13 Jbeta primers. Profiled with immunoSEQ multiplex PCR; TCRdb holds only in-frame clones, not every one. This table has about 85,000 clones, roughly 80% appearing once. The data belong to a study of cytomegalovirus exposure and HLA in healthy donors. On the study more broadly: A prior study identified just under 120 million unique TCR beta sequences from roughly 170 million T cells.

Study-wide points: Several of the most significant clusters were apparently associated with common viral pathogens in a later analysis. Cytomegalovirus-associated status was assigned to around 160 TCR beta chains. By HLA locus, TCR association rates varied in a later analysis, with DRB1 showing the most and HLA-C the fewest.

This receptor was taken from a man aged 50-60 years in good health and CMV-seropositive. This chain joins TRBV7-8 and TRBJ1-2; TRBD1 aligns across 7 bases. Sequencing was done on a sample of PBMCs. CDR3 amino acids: CASSLDGTALYGYTF. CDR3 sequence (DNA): TGTGCCAGCAGCTTAGACGGGACAGCCCTCTATGGCTACACCTTC.